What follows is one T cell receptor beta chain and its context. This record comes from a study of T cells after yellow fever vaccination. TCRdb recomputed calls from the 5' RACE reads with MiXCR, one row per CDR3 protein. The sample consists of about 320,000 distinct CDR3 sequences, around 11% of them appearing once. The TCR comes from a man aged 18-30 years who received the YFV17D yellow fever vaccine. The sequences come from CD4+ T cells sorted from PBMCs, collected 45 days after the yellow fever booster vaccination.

The CDR3 is CASSLGGGDRQETQYF. DNA for the CDR3: TGTGCCAGCAGCTTAGGAGGCGGGGATCGTCAAGAGACCCAGTACTTC. The J gene is TRBJ2-5, the V gene TRBV7-9; D possibly corresponds to TRBD2 (6 bases). Germline values: CDR1 SEHNR, CDR2 FQNEAQ (reference sequence). The ends were cut back, 1 base at V and 2 bases at J, with 14 bases in the middle. The CDR3 has 16 residues.